This T cell receptor (beta chain) was recovered during a study of regulatory T cells in long-lasting Graves disease (dated by TCRdb to the early 2020s). Study-level background: Persistent Graves' disease was defined as antithyroid drug treatment for over 5 years with persistently positive TSH receptor autoantibodies. Antithyroid drugs had been taken for roughly 10 years on average by persistent Graves' disease patients in the clinical cohort. Peripheral blood TCR sequencing and RNA sequencing compared persistent Graves' disease patients with newly diagnosed Graves' disease patients. The study was registered as a clinical trial and conducted in China. A total of 33 samples underwent TCR sequencing, from 13 patients with persistent Graves' disease and approximately 20 patients with newly diagnosed Graves' disease.

Here is what the overall study found, with its caveats: Only peripheral blood was studied, because thyroid tissue, the primary lesion, was inaccessible. Sequencing and analysis were limited to the TCR beta chain. The small sample size was acknowledged by the authors as a limitation that may reduce accuracy. Preferential use of TRBV28, TRBJ1-2 and TRBJ2-5 was observed in persistent disease, whereas TRBV20-1 and TRBJ2-1 were favored in newly diagnosed disease. More public clonotypes were shared among persistent patients (under 3,000) than among newly diagnosed patients (roughly 1,000). Compared with newly diagnosed patients, persistent Graves' disease patients had lower TCR Shannon entropy and fewer highly expanded clones, which suggests clonal expansion.

The time point label here, explained by the study, means: persistent/refractory GD, antithyroid drugs over 5 years with positive TRAb. For both TCR sequencing and RNA sequencing, RNA was extracted from PBMCs in TRIzol. The diagnosis of Graves' disease was made according to American Thyroid Association guidelines. Patients for the study were recruited at an endocrinology department in Xi'an, China. From each patient, around 8.3 milliliters of peripheral blood was collected into an EDTA anticoagulant tube. Ficoll Paque Plus density gradient separation was used to isolate PBMCs, and no further T cell sorting was performed. RNA quality was checked with an Agilent 2100 Bioanalyzer and agarose gel, and concentration with a NanoDrop 2000. Notes on this clonotype: Its antigen is currently not known. No base-level quality is on record; no much larger clone is a single base apart.

The germline V and J ends show losses of 1 base and 4 bases respectively, and no gene match explains 9 bases of the junction. The CDR3 measures 17 amino acids from cysteine to phenylalanine. Only the CDR3 region is kept as DNA, spanning 51 bases read in frame from base 1. The germline V gene (reference sequence) yields LGHDT for CDR1 and YNNKEL for CDR2. The library came from multiplex PCR. Sequencing used an Illumina HiSeq 4000. To build TCR beta libraries, CDR3 regions were amplified by Arm-PCR using iRepertoire HTBI primers. Gel purification was performed on PCR products prior to sequencing. In the authors' own workflow: A total of 62 TRBV and 14 TRBJ segments were identified across samples and were used for gene usage analysis of CDR3 amino acid clonotypes. COPE and FqMerger were used to merge the filtered high-quality paired reads into contigs. BLAST was used to align contigs to IMGT TRBV, TRBD and TRBJ reference genes, and CDR3 was defined according to IMGT. Highly expanded clones were defined as clonotypes with a frequency above 0.1%. Shannon entropy was used to measure repertoire diversity, and the Gini coefficient was used to measure V-J evenness. Public clonotypes were defined as clonotypes shared by more than one individual. In-frame beta chains were kept once TCRdb had trimmed the public reads at Q25 with fastp and called clones with MiXCR. Records with the same CDR3 protein are collapsed into one entry carrying the most frequent genes and DNA. In this record, the V and J calls reflect TCRdb's handling and not the investigators' own analysis. This sample gives roughly 500,000 distinct CDR3 sequences in total; 20% to 25% of them show up just once. Jointly, the top ten make up around 7% of the sample.

This clonotype was obtained from a female donor with Graves disease. The chain was built from TRBV3-1 and TRBJ2-1; 8 bases in the junction line up with TRBD2. Sequences were derived from peripheral blood mononuclear cells (PBMCs), sampled when the disease was refractory, from a patient treated with antithyroid drugs. The CDR3 region reads CASSQVQAGAVYNEQFF. In nucleotides, the sequence is TGTGCCAGCAGCCAAGTCCAAGCGGGAGCGGTATACAATGAGCAGTTCTTC.